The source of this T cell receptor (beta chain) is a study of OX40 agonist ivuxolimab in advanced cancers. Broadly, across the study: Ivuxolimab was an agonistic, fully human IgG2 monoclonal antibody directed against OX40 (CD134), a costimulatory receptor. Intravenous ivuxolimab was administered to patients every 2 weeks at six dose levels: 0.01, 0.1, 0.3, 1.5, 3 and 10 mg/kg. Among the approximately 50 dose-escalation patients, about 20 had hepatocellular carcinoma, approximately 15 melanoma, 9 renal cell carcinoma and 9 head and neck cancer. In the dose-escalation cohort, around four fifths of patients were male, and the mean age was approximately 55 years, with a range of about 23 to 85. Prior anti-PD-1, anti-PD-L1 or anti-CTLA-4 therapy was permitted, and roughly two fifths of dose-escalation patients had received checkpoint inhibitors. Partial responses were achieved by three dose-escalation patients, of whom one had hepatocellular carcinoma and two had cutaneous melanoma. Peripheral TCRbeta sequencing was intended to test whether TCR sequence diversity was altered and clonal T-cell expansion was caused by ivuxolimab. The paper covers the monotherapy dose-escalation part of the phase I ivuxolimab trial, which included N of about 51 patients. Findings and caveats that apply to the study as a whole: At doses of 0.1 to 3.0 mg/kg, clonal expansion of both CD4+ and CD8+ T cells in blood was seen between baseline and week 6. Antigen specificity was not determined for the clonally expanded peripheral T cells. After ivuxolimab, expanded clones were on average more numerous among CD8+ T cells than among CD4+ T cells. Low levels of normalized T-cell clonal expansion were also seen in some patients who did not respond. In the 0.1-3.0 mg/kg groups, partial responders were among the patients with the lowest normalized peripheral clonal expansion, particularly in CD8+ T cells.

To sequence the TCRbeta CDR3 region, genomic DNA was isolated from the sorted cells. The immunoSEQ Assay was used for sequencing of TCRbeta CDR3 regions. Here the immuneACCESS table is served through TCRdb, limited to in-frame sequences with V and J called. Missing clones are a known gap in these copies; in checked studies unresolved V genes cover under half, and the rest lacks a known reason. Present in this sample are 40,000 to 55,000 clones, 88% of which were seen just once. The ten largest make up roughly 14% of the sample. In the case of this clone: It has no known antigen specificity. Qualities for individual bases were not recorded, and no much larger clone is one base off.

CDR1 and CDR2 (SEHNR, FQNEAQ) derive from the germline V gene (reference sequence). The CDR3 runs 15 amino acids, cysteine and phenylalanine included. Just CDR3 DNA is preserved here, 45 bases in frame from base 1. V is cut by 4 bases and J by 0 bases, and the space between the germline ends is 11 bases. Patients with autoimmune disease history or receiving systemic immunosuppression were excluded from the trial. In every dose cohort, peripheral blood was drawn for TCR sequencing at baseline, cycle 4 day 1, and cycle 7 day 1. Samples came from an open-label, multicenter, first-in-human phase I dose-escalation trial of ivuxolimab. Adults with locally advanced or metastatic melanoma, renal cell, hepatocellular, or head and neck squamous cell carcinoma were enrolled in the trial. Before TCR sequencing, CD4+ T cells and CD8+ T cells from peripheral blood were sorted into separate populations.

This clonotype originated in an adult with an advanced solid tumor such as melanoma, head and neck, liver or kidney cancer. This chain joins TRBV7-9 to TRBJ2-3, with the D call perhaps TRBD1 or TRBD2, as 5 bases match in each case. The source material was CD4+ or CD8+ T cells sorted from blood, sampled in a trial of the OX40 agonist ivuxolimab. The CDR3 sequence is CASSSIEGSTDTQYF. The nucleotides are TGTGCCAGCAGCTCCATCGAGGGGAGCACAGATACGCAGTATTTT.